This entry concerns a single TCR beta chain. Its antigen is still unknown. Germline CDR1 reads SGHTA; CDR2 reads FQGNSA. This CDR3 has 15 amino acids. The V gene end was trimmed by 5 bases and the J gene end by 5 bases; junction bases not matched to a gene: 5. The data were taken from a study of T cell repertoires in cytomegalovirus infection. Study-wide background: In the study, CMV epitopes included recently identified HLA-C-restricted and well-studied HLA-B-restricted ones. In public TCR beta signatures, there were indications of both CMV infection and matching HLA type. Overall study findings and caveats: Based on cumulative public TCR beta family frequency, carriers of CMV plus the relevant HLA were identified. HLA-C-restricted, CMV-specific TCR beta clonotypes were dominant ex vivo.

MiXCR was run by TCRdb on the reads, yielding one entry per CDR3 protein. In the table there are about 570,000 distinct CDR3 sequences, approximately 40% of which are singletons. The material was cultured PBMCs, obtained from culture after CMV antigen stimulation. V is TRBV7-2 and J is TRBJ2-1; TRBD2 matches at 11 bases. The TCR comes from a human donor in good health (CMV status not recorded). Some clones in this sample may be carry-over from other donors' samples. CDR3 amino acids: CASSLSGRADNEQFF. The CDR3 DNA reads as TGTGCCAGCAGCCTTAGCGGGAGGGCGGACAATGAGCAGTTCTTC. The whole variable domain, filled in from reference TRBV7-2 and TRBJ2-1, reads GAGVSQSPSNKVTEKGKDVELRCDPISGHTALYWYRQSLGQGLEFLIYFQGNSAPDKSGLPSDRFSAERTGGSVSTLTIQRTQQEDSAVYLCASSLSGRADNEQFFGPGTRLTVL.